The 22 T cell receptor beta chains presented below share a single source sample, sequenced in a study of regulatory T cells in long-lasting Graves disease. Time point denoted: persistent/refractory GD, antithyroid drugs over 5 years with positive TRAb. PBMC RNA was the source of the TCR library. TCR beta libraries were built with iRepertoire HTBI primers and Arm-PCR of CDR3 regions. TCRdb called the multiplex PCR reads again in MiXCR, with one record for every CDR3 protein. Of roughly 700,000 distinct CDR3 sequences listed, 30% were seen once; the top ten hold roughly 41%. Source: peripheral blood mononuclear cells (PBMCs), taken when the disease was refractory, from a patient treated with antithyroid drugs. Source of these receptors: a female donor with Graves disease.

This clonotype showed up just a few times. The chain joins TRBV30 to TRBJ1-1; TRBD1 agrees at 12 bases. The CDR3 spans 14 residues. V shed 2 bases, J shed 3 bases, and the junction held 1 base outside the gene matches. Germline values: CDR1 GTSNPN, CDR2 SVGIG (reference sequence). The CDR3 bases are TGTGCCTGGAGTAGGGACAGGGGGCACACTGAAGCTTTCTTT. Protein: CAWSRDRGHTEAFF.

This clonotype has a handful of counts. CDR3 coding DNA: TGTGCCATCAGTAGCGTGCGACAGATGAACACTGAAGCTTTCTTT. Encoded protein: CAISSVRQMNTEAFF. The chain recombines TRBV10-3 with TRBJ1-1, with D maybe TRBD1 (5 bases). The CDR3 extends over 15 amino acids. Trimming removed 5 bases at V and 0 bases at J, with 13 bases between. In germline, CDR1 is ENHRY, CDR2 SYGVKD.

This clonotype was counted many times. The genes are TRBV2 and TRBJ2-4; D is uncertain. Germline CDR1 reads SNHLY; CDR2 reads FYNNEI. CDR3 size: 16 residues. The V end lost 1 base, the J end lost 0 bases, and 10 bases lay between the germline ends. The CDR3 nucleotides are TGTGCCAGCAGTGAAGTTTCGGTACTAGCCAAAAACATTCAGTACTTC. Translating it yields CASSEVSVLAKNIQYF.

J is TRBJ2-7 and V is TRBV20-1; unclear D gene. The germline V gene encodes CDR1 DFQATT and CDR2 SNEGSKA (reference sequence). V lost 5 bases and J lost 0, with 11 bases in between. This CDR3 has 13 amino acids. The CDR3 is CSASWGPSYEQYF. The DNA of the CDR3 is TGCAGTGCTTCTTGGGGTCCCTCCTACGAGCAGTACTTC.

This clonotype was seen a few times. The rearrangement joins TRBV29-1 to TRBJ1-1; the match to TRBD1 covers 8 bases. The germline V gene has CDR1 SQVTM and CDR2 ANQGSEA. This CDR3 is built from 15 residues. V trimming: 6 bases; J trimming: 3 bases; junction bases outside the gene matches: 12. CDR3 loop: CSVTATGDFDTEAFF. DNA for the CDR3: TGCAGCGTCACTGCGACAGGGGATTTCGACACTGAAGCTTTCTTT.

This chain links TRBV4-1 with TRBJ1-4; possibly TRBD1 for D (6 bases). V was cut by 6 bases and J by 0 bases, with 8 bases left in between. CDR3 length: 14 amino acids. The germline V gene has CDR1 MGHRA and CDR2 YSYEKL. The CDR3: CASRSGATNEKLFF. As DNA, the CDR3 is TGCGCCAGCAGGTCAGGGGCAACTAATGAAAAACTGTTTTTT.

The chain combines TRBV29-1 with TRBJ1-1, with D unresolved. This CDR3 has 13 residues. V lost 7 bases to trimming and J lost 8 bases, with 20 bases between them. Germline CDR1 and CDR2: SQVTM and ANQGSEA. CDR3 sequence (DNA): TGCAGCGCTGGGCCTCGGTACCCCCCCGAAGCTTTCTTT. It translates to CSAGPRYPPEAFF.

This clonotype was counted at least ten times. The chain combines TRBV12-3 or TRBV12-4 with TRBJ1-5; TRBD1 is a possible D gene (5 bases). V lost 9 bases, J lost 2 bases, and 8 bases lay in between. This CDR3 region has 12 residues. CDR3 nucleotide sequence: TGTGCCAGTCGGGGGGGCAATCAGCCCCAGCATTTT. It yields the protein CASRGGNQPQHF.

This clonotype was picked up one time. The V call is TRBV29-1, the J call TRBJ1-1; 8 bases match TRBD1. Germline V lookup: CDR1 SQVTM, CDR2 ANQGSEA. V lost 0 bases to trimming and J lost 4 bases; unmatched junction nucleotides: 13. CDR3 length: 17 residues. CDR3: CSVEDYAQGATITEAFF. In DNA form, the CDR3 reads TGCAGCGTTGAAGATTATGCCCAGGGGGCGACGATCACTGAAGCTTTCTTT.

The chain carries TRBV7-9 and TRBJ2-7, with D perhaps matching TRBD2 (5 bases). V lost 3 bases and J 4 bases, leaving 13 bases between the germline ends. The CDR3 spans 14 residues. Germline V CDR1 and CDR2: SEHNR, FQNEAQ (reference sequence). The CDR3 bases are TGTGCCAGCAGCTTCGAGGGATCTGGGTACGAGCAGTACTTC. It specifies CASSFEGSGYEQYF. Combining the CDR3 with reference TRBV7-9 and TRBJ2-7 gives the whole variable domain DTGVSQNPRHKITKRGQNVTFRCDPISEHNRLYWYRQTLGQGPEFLTYFQNEAQLEKSRLLSDRFSAERPKGSFSTLEIQRTEQGDSAMYLCASSFEGSGYEQYFGPGTRLTVT.

This clonotype was detected a few times. This chain uses TRBV29-1 with TRBJ2-1, with D tentatively TRBD2 (5 bases). Per germline, CDR1 SQVTM and CDR2 ANQGSEA. Trimming left V 1 base short and J 0 bases short, with 7 bases between. CDR3 length: 14 residues. The CDR3 DNA is TGCAGCGTTGAAGGTGGGAGCTCCTACAATGAGCAGTTCTTC. Translation: CSVEGGSSYNEQFF.

This clonotype was observed at least ten times. The chain employs TRBV11-2 and TRBJ2-5; 13 nucleotides agree with TRBD2. Germline assignment: CDR1 SGHAT and CDR2 FQNNGV. With 5 bases clipped from V and 1 base from J, the junction kept 4 bases outside the gene matches. CDR3 size: 16 residues. CDR3: CASSPGTSGVQETQYF. The CDR3 nucleotides read TGTGCCAGCAGCCCTGGGACTAGCGGGGTCCAAGAGACCCAGTACTTC.

This clonotype was counted many times. V and J are TRBV10-3 and TRBJ1-1; D ambiguous. The V gene's germline CDR1 is ENHRY and CDR2 SYGVKD. V lost 4 bases to trimming and J lost 0 bases, with 15 bases between them. The CDR3 is made up of 16 amino acids. The CDR3 DNA is TGTGCCATCAGTGGAACAGCGGGCCAAATGAACACTGAAGCTTTCTTT. Encoded protein: CAISGTAGQMNTEAFF.

The chain is built from TRBV9 and TRBJ1-4, with a possible D match to TRBD1 (5 bases). Germline V gives CDR1 SGDLS, CDR2 YYNGEE. The V end was cut by 4 bases, the J end by 10 bases, with 11 bases between. The CDR3 sequence is 12 residues long. The CDR3 bases are TGTGCCAGCAGCCTCAGCGGGGGAAAACTGTTTTTT. It codes for CASSLSGGKLFF.

Remarks on this clonotype: One end of the junction is discordant with germline, which a read error may explain. The chain is built from TRBV2 and TRBJ1-1, with 7 bases lining up with TRBD1. In germline, CDR1 is SNHLY, CDR2 FYNNEI. The CDR3 has 16 residues. CDR3: CAGSDNVNYRGLRAFF. CDR3 bases: TGTGCCGGCAGTGACAACGTCAATTACAGGGGATTGAGGGCTTTCTTT.

This clonotype was seen more than once but under ten times. The chain employs TRBV12-3 or TRBV12-4 and TRBJ1-5; no clear D. Trimming removed 6 bases at V and 0 bases at J, with 9 bases between. This CDR3 spans 14 amino acids. The chain's CDR3 is CASRFGVSNQPQHF. The CDR3 DNA follows: TGTGCCAGCAGGTTCGGAGTTAGCAATCAGCCCCAGCATTTT.

This chain joins TRBV4-2 and TRBJ2-2; the match to TRBD2 covers 9 bases. V trimming: 0 bases; J trimming: 5 bases; junction bases outside the gene matches: 4. The CDR3 sequence is 16 residues long. CDR1 and CDR2 from the germline V gene are LGHNA and YNFKEQ. CDR3 in amino acids: CASSQDPSGGTGELFF. The CDR3, as DNA: TGTGCCAGCAGCCAAGATCCCAGCGGGGGGACCGGGGAGCTGTTTTTT.

This chain uses TRBV18 with TRBJ2-7; the D gene is possibly TRBD2 (5 bases). Germline values: CDR1 KGHSH, CDR2 LQKENI. The CDR3 covers 16 residues. The V end was cut by 2 bases, the J end by 7 bases, with 21 bases between. This CDR3 reads CASSPIGLILRWEQYF. The CDR3 region has the DNA TGTGCCAGCTCACCAATAGGACTTATCCTAAGGTGGGAGCAGTACTTC.

This clonotype was counted only a few times. The V and J genes are TRBV7-3 and TRBJ2-5; TRBD2 matches at 7 bases. This CDR3 region has 16 residues. The V segment lost 5 bases and the J segment 5 bases; nucleotides outside the gene matches: 14. The V gene's germline CDR1 is SGHTA and CDR2 FQGTGA. CDR3 in amino acids: CASSPGWREMGETQYF. CDR3 bases: TGTGCCAGCAGCCCTGGGTGGCGGGAGATGGGTGAGACCCAGTACTTC.

The rearrangement joins TRBV5-1 to TRBJ1-2, with D perhaps matching TRBD1 (5 bases). CDR1 is SGHRS, CDR2 YFSETQ, per germline. The CDR3 has 13 amino acids. Trimming cost V 3 bases and J 4 bases, with 10 bases left between them. The CDR3 is CASSSGRTYGYTF. In DNA form, the CDR3 reads TGCGCCAGCAGCTCGGGACGGACCTATGGCTACACCTTC.

The chain joins TRBV27 to TRBJ2-5; 7 bases map to TRBD1. CDR3 length: 14 amino acids. Per germline, CDR1 MNHEY and CDR2 SMNVEV (reference sequence). V trimming: 5 bases; J trimming: 5 bases; junction bases outside the gene matches: 8. The CDR3 sequence is CASSTRQGVETQYF. Written as DNA, the CDR3 is TGTGCCAGCAGTACCAGACAGGGCGTGGAGACCCAGTACTTC.

This clonotype was found many times. The CDR3, as DNA: TGTGCCAGCAGTGAACAGGGTACCTACGAGCAGTACTTC. It encodes CASSEQGTYEQYF. V is TRBV2 and J is TRBJ2-7; tentatively, D is TRBD1 (5 bases). Germline V gives CDR1 SNHLY, CDR2 FYNNEI. CDR3 length equals 13 residues. The V end was cut by 2 bases, the J end by 2 bases, with 7 bases between.